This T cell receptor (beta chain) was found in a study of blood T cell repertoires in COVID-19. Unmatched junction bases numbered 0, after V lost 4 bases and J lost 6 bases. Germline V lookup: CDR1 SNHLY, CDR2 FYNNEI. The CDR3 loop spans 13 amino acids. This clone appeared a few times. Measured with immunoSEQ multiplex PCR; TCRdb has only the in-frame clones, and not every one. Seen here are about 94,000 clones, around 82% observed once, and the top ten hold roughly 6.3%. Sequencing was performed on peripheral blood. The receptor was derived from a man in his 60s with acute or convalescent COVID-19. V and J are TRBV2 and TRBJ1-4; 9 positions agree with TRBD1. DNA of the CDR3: TGTGCCAGCAGTGGACAGGGGGATGAAAAACTGTTTTTT. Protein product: CASSGQGDEKLFF.